These 9 T cell receptor beta chains share one sample of origin, sequenced in a study of blood T cell repertoires in COVID-19. Some clones are missing from TCRdb's copy, which holds only in-frame ones; the method was immunoSEQ multiplex PCR. Of 150,000 to 200,000 clones in the sample, 75% to 85% are singletons; the top ten hold about 6.9%. The sample consisted of peripheral blood. The origin of the receptors is a man aged 55 to 70 with acute or convalescent COVID-19.

The chain has TRBV6-2 or TRBV6-3 and TRBJ2-1, with a tentative D call TRBD2 (6 bases). Trimming pared 2 bases from V and 0 bases from J, leaving 8 bases between. The germline V gene has CDR1 MNHEY and CDR2 SVGEGT. The CDR3 spans 15 residues. DNA for the CDR3: TGTGCCAGCAGTTACCGGGAGAGCTCCTACAATGAGCAGTTCTTC. Protein product: CASSYRESSYNEQFF.

The chain has TRBV12-3 or TRBV12-4 and TRBJ1-2, with D hard to call. V gave up 3 bases and J gave up 6 bases, with 8 bases separating them. This CDR3 has 12 residues. The CDR3 DNA sequence: TGTGCCAGCAGTTTTGCGGGGAATGGCTACACCTTC. Protein product: CASSFAGNGYTF.

The J gene is TRBJ1-1, the V gene TRBV7-9; no clear D. This CDR3 is 15 amino acids long. Germline V CDR1 and CDR2: SEHNR, FQNEAQ (reference sequence). The V gene lost 2 bases and the J gene lost 4 bases, with 14 bases spanning the gap. In DNA form, the CDR3 reads TGTGCCAGCAGCTTACGCCCGGGAGGGAGCACTGAAGCTTTCTTT. Translated: CASSLRPGGSTEAFF.

The chain employs TRBV5-4 and TRBJ1-2; D is possibly TRBD1 (6 bases). This CDR3 contains 15 residues. Trimming stripped 2 bases from V and 0 bases from J, with 11 bases between. The germline V gene has CDR1 SGHNT and CDR2 YYREEE (reference sequence). The CDR3 protein is CASSFMGQANYGYTF. The CDR3 DNA sequence: TGTGCCAGCAGCTTCATGGGACAAGCTAACTATGGCTACACCTTC.

The chain recombines TRBV5-5 with TRBJ1-2, with TRBD1 identical over 9 bases. V dropped 4 bases and J dropped 2; count of bases not matched to a gene: 6. This CDR3 has 15 amino acids. The germline gives CDR1 SGHKS, CDR2 YYEKEE (reference sequence). The CDR3 DNA reads TGTGCCAGCAGCCGGGGACAGGGCGACAACTATGGCTACACCTTC. Translation gives CASSRGQGDNYGYTF.

J is TRBJ2-1 and V is TRBV25-1; TRBD2 aligns across 9 bases. V shed 4 bases and J 8 bases; nucleotides not matched to a gene: 15. This CDR3 spans 17 amino acids. Looked up from germline, CDR1 is MGHDK and CDR2 is SYGVNS. The CDR3 loop is CASSGPSVSGSFDEQFF. CDR3 bases: TGTGCCAGCAGTGGCCCCTCGGTTAGCGGGAGCTTCGATGAGCAGTTCTTC.

In this sample, this clone turned up a few times. The chain joins TRBV7-2 to TRBJ2-3; possible D gene TRBD1, 5 bases. Germline CDR1 reads SGHTA; CDR2 reads FQGNSA. Trimming took off 1 base at V and 3 bases at J, with 8 bases between the two ends. This CDR3 is built from 14 residues. CDR3 residues: CASSLVQATDTQYF. CDR3 DNA sequence: TGTGCCAGCAGCTTAGTACAGGCGACAGATACGCAGTATTTT.

This clone appeared once. The V and J genes are TRBV10-3 and TRBJ2-7; 9 nucleotides align to TRBD1. The germline gives CDR1 ENHRY, CDR2 SYGVKD. Trimming cost V 6 bases and J 1 base; bases outside gene matches: 1. This CDR3 has 13 residues. For the CDR3, the DNA is TGTGCCATCAGGGGGACAGGGTCCTACGAGCAGTACTTC. The encoded protein is CAIRGTGSYEQYF.

The chain carries TRBV2 and TRBJ2-5; 9 positions match TRBD2. J lost 1 base, V lost 5 bases, and 11 bases had no gene match. CDR1 and CDR2 (germline): SNHLY, FYNNEI. This CDR3 has 17 residues. CDR3 loop: CASSPPGLAGSQETQYF. CDR3 nucleotide sequence: TGTGCCAGCAGTCCACCCGGGCTAGCGGGAAGCCAAGAGACCCAGTACTTC.